The 16 T cell receptor beta chains in this list originate from one sample, sequenced in a study of CD8+ T cells in alopecia areata. Reverse transcribed after extraction, RNA yielded cDNA as the sequencing template. The assay was immunoSEQ multiplex PCR, and TCRdb's table has in-frame clones only and misses some. The repertoire has 150,000 to 200,000 clones, 50% to 70% of them found once; the top ten carry approximately 14%. The starting material was CD4+ T cells sorted from blood, obtained at week 0. These receptors all stem from a human donor with alopecia areata.

The chain joins TRBV5-6 to TRBJ2-5, with D possibly matching TRBD1 (5 bases). V was shortened by 4 bases and J by 3 bases, with 10 bases between the two germline ends. This CDR3 is built from 13 residues. The germline gives CDR1 SGHDT, CDR2 YYEEEE. CDR3 in DNA: TGTGCCAGCAGCCAGGGTGATAAAGAGACCCAGTACTTC. Translating it yields CASSQGDKETQYF. The full variable domain, in which reference TRBV5-6 and TRBJ2-5 provide the parts outside the CDR3, is DAGVTQSPTHLIKTRGQQVTLRCSPKSGHDTVSWYQQALGQGPQFIFQYYEEEERQRGNFPDRFSGHQFPNYSSELNVNALLLGDSALYLCASSQGDKETQYFGPGTRLLVL.

The CDR3 nucleotides are TGTGCCAGCAGCTTAACTAGCGGGGGGGCCTACTACAATGAGCAGTTCTTC. Translating it yields CASSLTSGGAYYNEQFF. V usage is TRBV7-3 and J usage is TRBJ2-1; 11 bases align to TRBD2. Germline V gene sequence: CDR1 SGHTA, CDR2 FQGTGA. The CDR3 loop spans 17 amino acids. Unmatched junction bases numbered 4, after V lost 0 bases and J lost 3 bases.

The chain carries TRBV25-1 and TRBJ1-6, with D unclear. The CDR3 covers 15 residues. Between the trimmed V and J ends, which lost 0 bases and 9 bases, there was a span of 12 bases. Germline-derived CDR1 and CDR2 are MGHDK and SYGVNS. The CDR3: CASSEYEDWGSPLHF. The DNA for the CDR3 is TGTGCCAGCAGTGAATACGAAGACTGGGGTTCACCCCTCCACTTT.

As to this clone: Other DNA variants within this sample encode the same CDR3. This chain links TRBV4-1 with TRBJ2-3; D gene uncertain. The CDR3 length is 12 residues. The germline V gene has CDR1 MGHRA and CDR2 YSYEKL. The V end was cut by 1 base, the J end by 6 bases, with 5 bases between. The CDR3 sequence: CASSQVADTQYF. In DNA form, the CDR3 reads TGCGCCAGCAGCCAAGTAGCTGATACGCAGTATTTT.

This clone came up once. The chain couples TRBV29-1 to TRBJ2-2, with D hard to call. CDR3 length: 12 amino acids. Trimming pared 7 bases from V and 5 bases from J, leaving 11 bases between. The germline V gene has CDR1 SQVTM and CDR2 ANQGSEA. The CDR3 region has the DNA TGCAGCGCCGAACGCCGGACCGGGGAGCTGTTTTTT. Translating it yields CSAERRTGELFF.

The rearrangement uses TRBV6-5 and TRBJ2-7; D perhaps matches TRBD1 (5 bases). The germline CDR1 and CDR2 sequences are MNHEY and SVGAGI. This CDR3 is 15 amino acids long. The germline V and J ends were trimmed by 6 bases and 5 bases, with 20 bases remaining between them. CDR3 sequence (DNA): TGTGCCAGCAGCCACAGGTCGCCCAGGAAGGACGAGCAGTACTTC. Amino acid sequence: CASSHRSPRKDEQYF.

This clone has only a few counts. The V call is TRBV15, the J call TRBJ2-5; 11 nucleotides agree with TRBD2. The V gene end was trimmed by 4 bases and the J gene end by 3 bases; junction bases not matched to a gene: 1. This CDR3 has 14 residues. In germline, CDR1 is LNHNV, CDR2 YYDKDF (reference sequence). Here the CDR3 reads CATSKLAGEETQYF. The CDR3 DNA reads TGTGCCACCAGCAAACTAGCGGGGGAAGAGACCCAGTACTTC.

The chain links TRBV30 to TRBJ1-2; D is unclear. Germline V gives CDR1 GTSNPN, CDR2 SVGIG (reference sequence). Deletions cut 0 bases from V and 7 bases from J, with 18 bases between. The CDR3 extends over 15 amino acids. The CDR3 nucleotides read TGTGCCTGGAGTGTTCTTTCTGGTCGCGTCGGTGGCTACACCTTC. This encodes CAWSVLSGRVGGYTF.

The rearrangement uses TRBV25-1 and TRBJ2-7, with D perhaps matching TRBD1 or TRBD2 (5 bases each). Deletions cut 1 base from V and 0 bases from J, with 7 bases between. The CDR3 covers 14 residues. The germline CDR1 and CDR2 sequences are MGHDK and SYGVNS. CDR3 protein: CASSESGSSYEQYF. The CDR3 DNA reads as TGTGCCAGCAGTGAATCAGGGAGCTCCTACGAGCAGTACTTC.

The chain combines TRBV30 with TRBJ1-5; perhaps TRBD1 as D (6 bases). V was trimmed by 1 base and J by 6 bases, leaving 10 bases between them. Germline CDR1 is GTSNPN and CDR2 is SVGIG (reference sequence). This CDR3 region has 13 residues. In DNA, the CDR3 is TGTGCCTGGAGTGAGGGGGTGATTCAGCCCCAGCATTTT. Translating it yields CAWSEGVIQPQHF.

The chain employs TRBV7-8 and TRBJ2-2; D gene unclear. V was cut by 2 bases and J by 8 bases, with 3 bases left in between. The CDR3 consists of 11 residues. Germline assignment: CDR1 SGHVS and CDR2 FQNEAQ. This chain's CDR3 is CASSLTGELFF. DNA for the CDR3: TGTGCCAGCAGCTTAACTGGGGAGCTGTTTTTT.

This rearrangement joins TRBV27 to TRBJ1-2, with D perhaps TRBD1 (6 bases). Deletions cut 0 bases from V and 5 bases from J, with 19 bases between. Germline loops: CDR1 MNHEY, CDR2 SMNVEV (reference sequence). The CDR3 consists of 17 residues. The CDR3 coding sequence is TGTGCCAGCAGTTTATCTCTGAGGCCGGGGGCGCGGTATGGCTACACCTTC. Residues: CASSLSLRPGARYGYTF.

The rearrangement links TRBV6-5 to TRBJ2-7; 8 nucleotides line up with TRBD1. Germline V gene lookup returns CDR1 MNHEY and CDR2 SVGAGI. The CDR3 runs to 14 residues. V lost 7 bases and J lost 1; bases outside the gene matches: 6. The CDR3 spells CASTPTGESYEQYF. CDR3 sequence (DNA): TGTGCCAGCACCCCGACAGGGGAATCCTACGAGCAGTACTTC.

The rearrangement uses TRBV5-6 and TRBJ1-1; TRBD1 matches at 7 bases. The V and J ends lost 2 bases and 10 bases, in that order; junction bases with no gene match: 8. This CDR3 is 13 amino acids long. CDR1 and CDR2 from the germline V gene are SGHDT and YYEEEE. In DNA, the CDR3 is TGTGCCAGCAGCTTCGGACAGGCTATCGGAGCTTTCTTT. This codes for CASSFGQAIGAFF.

The V gene is TRBV18, the J gene TRBJ2-5; tentatively, D is TRBD1 (5 bases). This CDR3 has 14 residues. V dropped 4 bases and J dropped 2 bases, with 11 bases sitting between them. Germline V gene sequence: CDR1 KGHSH, CDR2 LQKENI. In DNA, the CDR3 is TGTGCCAGCTCACTAGGACATCTACAAGAGACCCAGTACTTC. It specifies CASSLGHLQETQYF.

The chain has TRBV23-1 and TRBJ2-1; no clear D. TRBV23-1 is identified as an open reading frame with a role that is uncertain. This CDR3 is built from 14 residues. V lost 0 bases and J 5 bases, leaving 8 bases between the germline ends. The CDR3 DNA reads as TGCGCCAGCAGTCAATCGACCTCTGACAATGAGCAGTTCTTC. This translates into CASSQSTSDNEQFF.